These 28 T cell receptor beta chains came from one sample sequenced in a study of blood T cell repertoires in COVID-19. Assay used: immunoSEQ multiplex PCR; TCRdb lists only in-frame clones, some missing. The sample includes around 120,000 clones, about nine tenths of them seen just once. Sequenced sample: peripheral blood. These receptors originate from a human donor in a cohort sampled during active COVID-19.

The chain employs TRBV5-1 and TRBJ2-5; 8 positions match TRBD2. Unmatched junction bases numbered 2, after V lost 0 bases and J lost 1 base. Germline CDR1 is SGHRS and CDR2 is YFSETQ. This CDR3 region has 15 residues. The CDR3 nucleotides read TGCGCCAGCAGCTTGGTGCGGGGGGCCCAAGAGACCCAGTACTTC. Translated, it gives CASSLVRGAQETQYF.

The J gene is TRBJ1-5, the V gene TRBV6-6; 10 bases fit TRBD1. J was trimmed by 6 bases and V by 5 bases; bases with no gene match: 10. This CDR3 region has 16 residues. Per germline, CDR1 MNHNY and CDR2 SVGAGI (reference sequence). The CDR3 DNA follows: TGTGCCAGCAGTACACAGGGACAGGGGCTAAGTCAGCCCCAGCATTTT. Its translation is CASSTQGQGLSQPQHF.

Only one count was recorded for this clone. V usage is TRBV30 and J usage is TRBJ1-2; 9 bases match TRBD1. The CDR3 extends over 13 amino acids. V lost 0 bases to trimming and J lost 10 bases; unmatched junction nucleotides: 6. Germline CDR1 reads GTSNPN; CDR2 reads SVGIG (reference sequence). CDR3 DNA sequence: TGTGCCTGGAGTGTTCGGACAGGGGACCACTACACCTTC. Amino acids: CAWSVRTGDHYTF.

V is TRBV4-1 and J is TRBJ2-7; TRBD2 aligns across 11 bases. CDR1 MGHRA and CDR2 YSYEKL come from the germline V gene. V shed 3 bases, J shed 0 bases, and the junction held 7 bases outside the gene matches. The CDR3 covers 17 residues. The CDR3 protein is CASSHRLAGTSSYEQYF. The CDR3 nucleotides are TGCGCCAGCAGCCACAGACTAGCGGGGACGAGCTCCTACGAGCAGTACTTC.

The V and J genes are TRBV7-9 and TRBJ2-7, with a weak D call TRBD1 (6 bases). Trimming shortened V by 1 base and J by 1 base, and 8 bases separated the two germline ends. This CDR3 is 14 amino acids long. In germline, CDR1 is SEHNR, CDR2 FQNEAQ (reference sequence). In DNA form, the CDR3 reads TGTGCCAGCAGCTTAGGACAGGTATCCTACGAGCAGTACTTC. Amino acids: CASSLGQVSYEQYF.

V and J are TRBV3-1 (or the pseudogene TRBV3-2) and TRBJ2-3; 13 nucleotides agree with TRBD2. The ends lost 2 bases at V and 9 bases at J; junction bases unmatched: 11. Germline CDR1 LGHDT, CDR2 YNNKEL (reference sequence). The CDR3 spans 17 residues. This CDR3 reads CASSQLQTSGGASTQYF. The CDR3 DNA reads as TGTGCCAGCAGCCAACTACAAACTAGCGGGGGGGCCTCAACGCAGTATTTT.

This clone occurred once. The chain is built from TRBV7-2 and TRBJ2-6; D is undetermined. V lost 6 bases and J 0 bases, leaving 6 bases between the germline ends. CDR3 size: 14 residues. CDR1 and CDR2 from the germline V gene are SGHTA and FQGNSA. This CDR3 is CASSYRSGANVLTF. DNA for the CDR3: TGTGCCAGCAGTTATCGCTCTGGGGCCAACGTCCTGACTTTC.

The rearrangement uses TRBV28 and TRBJ2-1, with 10 bases aligning to TRBD1. V shed 5 bases, J shed 5 bases, and the junction held 9 bases outside the gene matches. CDR1 is MDHEN, CDR2 SYDVKM, per germline. The CDR3 spans 16 residues. Written as DNA, the CDR3 is TGTGCCAGCAGTGAGACCGGGACAGGGGAAAACAATGAGCAGTTCTTC. This translates into CASSETGTGENNEQFF. Drawing the rest from reference TRBV28 and TRBJ2-1, the complete variable domain is DVKVTQSSRYLVKRTGEKVFLECVQDMDHENMFWYRQDPGLGLRLIYFSYDVKMKEKGDIPEGYSVSREKKERFSLILESASTNQTSMYLCASSETGTGENNEQFFGPGTRLTVL.

As concerns this clone: The junction and the germline gene differ at one end; a read error may be behind it. V is TRBV19 and J is TRBJ1-4; D is possibly TRBD1 (5 bases). CDR1 and CDR2 from the germline V gene are LNHDA and SQIVND (reference sequence). The length of the CDR3 is 15 residues. The CDR3 nucleotides are TGTGCCAGTACCCCCGACAGACCCTCTAACGAAAAACTGTTTTTT. Translated, it gives CASTPDRPSNEKLFF.

This chain connects TRBV12-3 or TRBV12-4 to TRBJ1-2; D is unresolved. The CDR3 is 11 amino acids. With 3 bases removed from V and 11 bases from J, the gap between germline ends came to 10 bases. In nucleotides, the CDR3 is TGTGCCAGCAGTTTGCGACAACGATACACCTTC. This codes for CASSLRQRYTF.

The chain recombines TRBV5-1 with TRBJ1-5; no clear D. The CDR3 covers 13 residues. The V end lost 0 bases, the J end lost 4 bases, and 5 bases lay between the germline ends. Per the germline V gene, CDR1 is SGHRS and CDR2 is YFSETQ. The CDR3 region has the DNA TGCGCCAGCAGCTTGGCCGGGAATCAGCCCCAGCATTTT. Its translation is CASSLAGNQPQHF.

This chain connects TRBV30 to TRBJ1-6; D unresolved. Trimming cost V 1 base and J 5 bases, with 9 bases left between them. Looked up from germline, CDR1 is GTSNPN and CDR2 is SVGIG (reference sequence). The CDR3 runs to 14 residues. CDR3 sequence (DNA): TGTGCCTGGAGTGGGTCAGTGGATAATTCACCCCTCCACTTT. The encoded protein is CAWSGSVDNSPLHF.

The rearrangement joins TRBV5-1 to TRBJ1-3; weak D call: TRBD1 (6 bases). Trimming left V 6 bases short and J 0 bases short, with 16 bases between. The germline CDR1 and CDR2 sequences are SGHRS and YFSETQ. This CDR3 region has 16 residues. The CDR3 protein is CASKTSTGVSGNTIYF. The CDR3 DNA sequence: TGCGCCAGCAAAACCTCGACAGGAGTCTCTGGAAACACCATATATTTT.

This clone was found a few times. V usage is TRBV12-5 and J usage is TRBJ1-5; TRBD1 aligns across 8 bases. Germline CDR1 and CDR2: LGHNT and FRNRAP. The CDR3 runs 15 residues. The V and J ends lost 1 base and 6 bases, in that order; junction bases with no gene match: 5. CDR3 residues: CASGLGTGPGQPQHF. The CDR3 nucleotides are TGTGCTAGTGGTTTGGGGACAGGGCCTGGTCAGCCCCAGCATTTT.

V and J are TRBV11-1 and TRBJ2-3; unclear D gene. The CDR3 has 14 amino acids. Trimming left V 2 bases short and J 1 base short, with 7 bases between. Germline loops: CDR1 SGHAT, CDR2 FQDESV (reference sequence). CDR3 DNA: TGTGCCAGCAGCTTAAGCCTACGCACAGATACGCAGTATTTT. The encoded protein is CASSLSLRTDTQYF.

The chain has TRBV6-2 or TRBV6-3 and TRBJ1-1; no definite D call. V lost 2 bases and J 2 bases, leaving 9 bases between the germline ends. CDR3 length: 14 residues. Germline V gene lookup returns CDR1 MNHEY and CDR2 SVGEGT. The DNA of the CDR3 is TGTGCCAGCAGTTACGTGGCTTCCAACACTGAAGCTTTCTTT. Its translation: CASSYVASNTEAFF.

The rearrangement links TRBV28 to TRBJ1-1; D is possibly TRBD1 (5 bases). V shed 5 bases and J shed 0 bases, with 16 bases lying between them. Germline-derived CDR1 and CDR2 are MDHEN and SYDVKM. CDR3 length equals 16 residues. For the CDR3, the DNA is TGTGCCAGCAGTCCTCGGACAAGGGCCCTGAACACTGAAGCTTTCTTT. As protein: CASSPRTRALNTEAFF.

The chain joins TRBV6-2 or TRBV6-3 to TRBJ2-7; possible D gene TRBD2, 5 bases. V was shortened by 7 bases and J by 2 bases, with 15 bases between the two germline ends. Germline lookup yields CDR1 MNHEY and CDR2 SVGEGT. The CDR3 length is 14 residues. CDR3 nucleotide sequence: TGTGCCAGCATCCCGGGGAGCGACCCCTACGAGCAGTACTTC. Translating it yields CASIPGSDPYEQYF.

CDR3 nucleotide sequence: TGTGCCAGCAGCCACGACAGATACAATGAGCAGTTCTTC. It yields the protein CASSHDRYNEQFF. V usage is TRBV12-3 or TRBV12-4 and J usage is TRBJ2-1; possible D gene TRBD1, 5 bases. The CDR3 has 13 residues. V lost 6 bases and J lost 4, with 10 bases in between.

V is TRBV6-5 and J is TRBJ2-7, with 12 nucleotides matching TRBD1. CDR1 is MNHEY, CDR2 SVGAGI, per germline. The V and J ends lost 5 bases and 2 bases, in that order; junction bases with no gene match: 4. The length of the CDR3 is 15 residues. The CDR3 spells CASSLGTGGPYEQYF. In DNA form, the CDR3 reads TGTGCCAGCAGTCTAGGGACAGGGGGCCCCTACGAGCAGTACTTC.

CDR3 bases: TGTGCCAGCAGTCGAGGGCGGTCTCAGCCCCAGCATTTT. Protein sequence: CASSRGRSQPQHF. V and J are TRBV6-2 or TRBV6-3 and TRBJ1-5; D gene unclear. Germline CDR1 is MNHEY and CDR2 is SVGEGT. Trimming removed 5 bases from V and 6 bases from J, with 11 bases in between. This CDR3 has 13 residues.

The chain carries TRBV4-1 and TRBJ2-3; TRBD2 aligns across 7 bases. The ends lost 6 bases at V and 2 bases at J; junction bases unmatched: 11. CDR3 length: 16 residues. In germline, CDR1 is MGHRA, CDR2 YSYEKL. The CDR3 sequence: CASRREGAGLTDTQYF. CDR3 DNA sequence: TGCGCCAGCAGGCGAGAGGGAGCGGGACTCACAGATACGCAGTATTTT.

As DNA, the CDR3 is TGTGCCAGCAGTGAAGGGATGCGGACTGAAGCTTTCTTT. It translates to CASSEGMRTEAFF. The rearrangement links TRBV6-1 to TRBJ1-1; D unclear. The germline V gene has CDR1 MNHNS and CDR2 SASEGT. The CDR3 runs to 13 residues. With 1 base removed from V and 5 bases from J, the gap between germline ends came to 8 bases.

V and J are TRBV2 and TRBJ1-1; 8 bases match TRBD1. V was pared by 7 bases and J by 11 bases, with 21 bases of the junction left unmatched. From germline, CDR1 is SNHLY and CDR2 FYNNEI. CDR3 size: 16 residues. CDR3 DNA sequence: TGTGCCAGCATCCAGAGTAGGACAGGGAGGCGGGAAGGGGCTTTCTTT. Translating it yields CASIQSRTGRREGAFF.

The chain links TRBV21-1 to TRBJ1-5; TRBD1, the D gene given by the table, was not confirmed from the DNA. TRBV21-1 is a pseudogene segment. The CDR3 extends over 15 amino acids. CDR3 in DNA: TGTGCCAGCAGCAAAAACAGGGGAGAAAATCAGCCCCAGCATTTT. Its translation: CASSKNRGENQPQHF.

The chain carries TRBV11-3 and TRBJ2-1; 8 nucleotides line up with TRBD1. V was pared by 3 bases and J by 4 bases, with 8 bases of the junction left unmatched. CDR3 size: 16 residues. Germline values: CDR1 SGHNT, CDR2 YENEEA. The CDR3 is CASSFPTGQAYNEQFF. Here the CDR3 DNA reads TGTGCCAGCAGCTTCCCTACGGGACAGGCTTACAATGAGCAGTTCTTC.

The chain employs TRBV19 and TRBJ1-1, with a tentative D call TRBD1 (6 bases). Trimming took 6 bases from V and 1 from J, leaving 9 bases between them. The CDR3 has 13 amino acids. CDR1 and CDR2 from the germline V gene are LNHDA and SQIVND (reference sequence). The CDR3 reads CASRQTGNTEAFF. The CDR3 nucleotides read TGTGCCAGTAGACAGACAGGGAACACTGAAGCTTTCTTT.

The CDR3 coding sequence is TGTGCCAGCCGTGGTTTCGACAGGGGGCTGAACTATGGCTACACCTTC. Encoded protein: CASRGFDRGLNYGYTF. This chain links TRBV27 with TRBJ1-2; 10 positions match TRBD1. The V gene's germline CDR1 is MNHEY and CDR2 SMNVEV (reference sequence). The length of the CDR3 is 16 residues. With V trimmed by 8 bases and J by 2 bases, 11 bases remained unmatched.